This TCR beta chain was retrieved from a study of T-cell memory formation after mild COVID-19. V gave up 6 bases and J gave up 2 bases, with 13 bases separating them. The CDR3 sequence is 14 residues long. TCR alpha and TCR beta cDNA libraries carrying sample barcodes and UMIs came from 5'RACE with constant-segment primers. Each CDR3 protein gets one entry after TCRdb re-called the 5' RACE reads with MiXCR. Of about 470,000 distinct CDR3 sequences in the sample, roughly 18% are singletons; the top ten hold 10% to 15%. The TCR originated in an adult woman who had mild COVID-19 (a few samples of this study predate the infection). Cell type and time point are not known. This chain connects TRBV12-3 or TRBV12-4 to TRBJ1-1; D is ambiguous. The sample taken for sequencing was PBMCs or a T cell subset sorted from them (not recorded which). CDR3 coding DNA: TGTGCCAGCAGAAAGCGAGGAGACAACACTGAAGCTTTCTTT. As protein: CASRKRGDNTEAFF.